One and the same sample provided the 29 T cell receptor beta chains below, sequenced in a study of CD4 T cells in relation to SARS-CoV-2 and coronaviruses. Before the COVID-19 pandemic, during about 2011-2019, CD4+ T cells were taken from unexposed donors. CD4+ T cells were isolated from the cells after 10 days of culture. The antigens for these receptors are not known. Generated by immunoSEQ multiplex PCR, the TCRdb table keeps only in-frame clones and is missing some. The data contain about 29,000 clones, approximately 80% of them singletons. Sequencing was done on a sample of CD4+ T cells from PBMCs, cultured in vitro. The source of these receptors is a human donor in good health.

The chain has TRBV3-1 (or the pseudogene TRBV3-2) and TRBJ1-1; D remains ambiguous. Per the germline V gene, CDR1 is LGHDT and CDR2 is YNNKEL (reference sequence). CDR3 length: 13 amino acids. The V end lost 1 base, the J end lost 11 bases, and 14 bases lay between the germline ends. CDR3 region: CASSQVAGSLAFF. The CDR3 coding sequence is TGTGCCAGCAGCCAAGTGGCGGGCTCCTTGGCTTTCTTT.

This chain links TRBV4-3 with TRBJ2-3; D remains ambiguous. The V end was cut by 1 base, the J end by 2 bases, with 13 bases between. There are 16 residues in the CDR3. CDR1 is LGHNA, CDR2 YSLEER, per germline. The CDR3 loop is CASSQGMGSNTDTQYF. Written as DNA, the CDR3 is TGCGCCAGCAGCCAAGGAATGGGCAGCAACACAGATACGCAGTATTTT.

This chain links TRBV18 with TRBJ2-4; D ambiguous. The CDR3 contains 14 residues. CDR1 KGHSH and CDR2 LQKENI come from the germline V gene. Deletions cut 6 bases from V and 0 bases from J, with 9 bases between. Written as DNA, the CDR3 is TGTGCCAGCTCGAGCGACGGAGCCAAAAACATTCAGTACTTC. Residues: CASSSDGAKNIQYF.

The genes are TRBV5-1 and TRBJ2-7; 8 positions match TRBD1. V was clipped by 0 bases and J by 3 bases; unmatched bases: 5. Germline V CDR1 and CDR2: SGHRS, YFSETQ. There are 15 residues in the CDR3. CDR3 DNA: TGCGCCAGCAGCTTGGCCCCCGGACAGGGCTACGAGCAGTACTTC. This sequence encodes CASSLAPGQGYEQYF.

This chain links TRBV6-5 with TRBJ2-1; TRBD2 matches 10 bases. Per germline, CDR1 MNHEY and CDR2 SVGAGI. There are 15 residues in the CDR3. With V trimmed by 6 bases and J by 3 bases, 5 bases remained unmatched. The CDR3 protein is CASSRGLADYNEQFF. CDR3 bases: TGTGCCAGCAGCAGAGGACTAGCGGACTACAATGAGCAGTTCTTC.

This chain joins TRBV25-1 and TRBJ1-2; a weak D match, TRBD1 (6 bases). The CDR3 contains 13 residues. The germline V gene has CDR1 MGHDK and CDR2 SYGVNS. V lost 2 bases to trimming and J lost 8 bases, with 12 bases between them. In DNA form, the CDR3 reads TGTGCCAGCAGTGAAGCTGCCGACAGGGGCTACACCTTC. Translated, it gives CASSEAADRGYTF.

This clone has a handful of counts. This sequence joins TRBV4-3 and TRBJ2-1; 11 nucleotides match TRBD1. Trimming removed 0 bases from V and 5 bases from J; junction bases left unmatched: 9. This CDR3 has 18 residues. CDR1 LGHNA and CDR2 YSLEER come from the germline V gene. CDR3 nucleotide sequence: TGCGCCAGCAGCCAAGATTTCGGAGGGACAGGGGGGGACAATGAGCAGTTCTTC. This sequence encodes CASSQDFGGTGGDNEQFF.

The chain is built from TRBV5-4 and TRBJ2-1; 10 bases fit TRBD2. The CDR3 sequence is 16 residues long. V lost 3 bases and J lost 5; bases outside the gene matches: 8. Looked up from germline, CDR1 is SGHNT and CDR2 is YYREEE (reference sequence). The CDR3, as DNA: TGTGCCAGCAGCTCCCAGGGAGCGGGGGGGCACAATGAGCAGTTCTTC. Amino acid sequence: CASSSQGAGGHNEQFF.

The chain recombines TRBV27 with TRBJ1-5; the D is unclear. The CDR3 has 15 amino acids. Germline V gene sequence: CDR1 MNHEY, CDR2 SMNVEV (reference sequence). Between the trimmed V and J ends, which lost 5 bases and 5 bases, there was a span of 16 bases. Here the CDR3 reads CASSPSSQADQPQHF. The CDR3 DNA reads as TGTGCCAGCAGTCCCTCCTCCCAGGCGGATCAGCCCCAGCATTTT.

The rearrangement uses TRBV19 and TRBJ1-4; TRBD1 agrees at 9 bases. The germline gives CDR1 LNHDA, CDR2 SQIVND (reference sequence). Unmatched junction bases numbered 14, after V lost 4 bases and J lost 8 bases. The CDR3 has 17 amino acids. This CDR3 reads CASSKPGQGFSGEKLFF. The CDR3 coding sequence is TGTGCCAGTAGTAAGCCGGGACAGGGTTTCTCGGGGGAAAAACTGTTTTTT.

This clone was detected only once. The chain joins TRBV4-2 to TRBJ2-3; tentatively, D is TRBD2 (6 bases). V was trimmed by 1 base and J by 1 base, leaving 15 bases between them. CDR1 is LGHNA and CDR2 is YNFKEQ in the germline V gene. This CDR3 is 17 amino acids long. CDR3 DNA: TGTGCCAGCAGCCAAGCAATTGGTTCTAGCGGCACAGATACGCAGTATTTT. Its translation: CASSQAIGSSGTDTQYF.

The chain recombines TRBV18 with TRBJ1-2, with unresolved D. V lost 3 bases and J lost 3, with 14 bases in between. This CDR3 is 15 amino acids long. Per germline, CDR1 KGHSH and CDR2 LQKENI. The CDR3 is CASSPDQGRDYGYTF. CDR3 nucleotides: TGTGCCAGCTCACCGGATCAAGGCCGAGACTATGGCTACACCTTC.

There are a few counts of this clone. The chain couples TRBV18 to TRBJ1-5; D is perhaps TRBD1 (5 bases). This CDR3 is 15 amino acids long. Germline loops: CDR1 KGHSH, CDR2 LQKENI. Trimming shortened V by 6 bases and J by 1 base, and 13 bases separated the two germline ends. The CDR3 DNA follows: TGTGCCAGCTCGGCTAACCGGGACAGCAATCAGCCCCAGCATTTT. Its protein product is CASSANRDSNQPQHF.

The V and J genes are TRBV3-1 (or the pseudogene TRBV3-2) and TRBJ1-4, with unresolved D. The CDR3 sequence is 15 residues long. Germline V CDR1 and CDR2: LGHDT, YNNKEL (reference sequence). V was shortened by 3 bases and J by 3 bases, with 11 bases between the two germline ends. In DNA, the CDR3 is TGTGCCAGCAGCCAGGGGTTCGGAGCTAATGAAAAACTGTTTTTT. Its protein product is CASSQGFGANEKLFF.

The chain links TRBV6-6 to TRBJ2-7; 10 bases agree with TRBD1. The germline gives CDR1 MNHNY, CDR2 SVGAGI (reference sequence). The CDR3 is 15 residues long. V was clipped by 2 bases and J by 4 bases; unmatched bases: 5. The CDR3 bases are TGTGCCAGCAGTTACAGTCGGGACAGGGGATACGAGCAGTACTTC. Its protein product is CASSYSRDRGYEQYF.

The chain combines TRBV7-2 with TRBJ2-5; tentative D call: TRBD1 (5 bases). This CDR3 comprises 14 residues. The ends were cut back, 5 bases at V and 2 bases at J, with 12 bases in the middle. Germline V gives CDR1 SGHTA, CDR2 FQGNSA. The CDR3 protein is CASSTTDLQETQYF. CDR3 coding DNA: TGTGCCAGCAGCACGACAGATTTACAAGAGACCCAGTACTTC.

The CDR3 DNA follows: TGCGCCAGCAGCCTGGGACACAGCTCCTATAATTCACCCCTCCACTTT. Protein product: CASSLGHSSYNSPLHF. The chain links TRBV4-3 to TRBJ1-6; D might be TRBD1 (6 bases). Germline lookup yields CDR1 LGHNA and CDR2 YSLEER. V was cut by 4 bases and J by 0 bases, with 10 bases left in between. The CDR3 is 16 residues long.

This clone occurred once. The chain has TRBV6-5 and TRBJ2-1; possibly TRBD1 or TRBD2 for D (5 bases each). Germline CDR1 reads MNHEY; CDR2 reads SVGAGI. V was clipped by 7 bases and J by 0 bases, with 13 bases between them. The CDR3 runs to 15 residues. For the CDR3, the DNA is TGTGCCAGCATCTCGAAGGGGAGCTCCTACAATGAGCAGTTCTTC. This encodes CASISKGSSYNEQFF.

The gene calls are TRBV6-5 and TRBJ1-2; D might be TRBD1 (6 bases). From germline, CDR1 is MNHEY and CDR2 SVGAGI. This CDR3 comprises 15 residues. Deletions cut 6 bases from V and 2 bases from J, with 16 bases between. The CDR3 here is CASRERGGLNYGYTF. CDR3 nucleotide sequence: TGTGCCAGCAGGGAGCGGGGGGGGCTGAACTATGGCTACACCTTC.

The rearrangement uses TRBV10-3 and TRBJ2-2, with TRBD2 matching 9 bases. The trim removed 6 bases at V and 4 bases at J, leaving 6 bases unmatched. In germline, CDR1 is ENHRY, CDR2 SYGVKD. The CDR3 totals 15 residues. CDR3 sequence reads: CAIRSGGPGTGELFF. CDR3 sequence (DNA): TGTGCCATCAGGAGCGGGGGGCCGGGCACCGGGGAGCTGTTTTTT.

The genes are TRBV5-4 and TRBJ2-7; TRBD2 matches at 10 bases. Germline V gives CDR1 SGHNT, CDR2 YYREEE (reference sequence). After removal of 0 bases from V and 7 bases from J, the junction contained 4 bases not matched to a gene. The CDR3 extends over 14 amino acids. CDR3 sequence (DNA): TGTGCCAGCAGCTTGGAAGCGGGGGGGGGTGAGCAGTACTTC. Translation: CASSLEAGGGEQYF.

The chain uses TRBV2 and TRBJ1-5; tentatively, D is TRBD1 (6 bases). V was cut by 4 bases and J by 7 bases, with 14 bases left in between. The CDR3 has 14 residues. The germline CDR1 and CDR2 sequences are SNHLY and FYNNEI. CDR3 protein: CASSGGTNWQPQHF. In DNA form, the CDR3 reads TGTGCCAGCAGTGGGGGGACAAACTGGCAGCCCCAGCATTTT.

CDR3 coding DNA: TGCAGCGGGGGTCCCTCAGAGACCCAGTACTTC. It is translated as CSGGPSETQYF. The chain is built from TRBV29-1 and TRBJ2-5; D gene uncertain. Per the germline V gene, CDR1 is SQVTM and CDR2 is ANQGSEA. The CDR3 extends over 11 amino acids. Trimming stripped 7 bases from V and 4 bases from J, with 10 bases between. Full variable domain (outside the CDR3, taken from reference TRBV29-1 and TRBJ2-5): SAVISQKPSRDICQRGTSLTIQCQVDSQVTMMFWYRQQPGQSLTLIATANQGSEATYESGFVIDKFPISRPNLTFSTLTVSNMSPEDSSIYLCSGGPSETQYFGPGTRLLVL.

This chain links TRBV5-1 with TRBJ2-2, with D maybe TRBD2 (6 bases). The CDR3 runs to 18 residues. Germline values: CDR1 SGHRS, CDR2 YFSETQ. The ends were cut back, 1 base at V and 2 bases at J, with 18 bases in the middle. CDR3 nucleotides: TGCGCCAGCAGCTTGTATCGGGCGGGATCTCACAACACCGGGGAGCTGTTTTTT. Protein product: CASSLYRAGSHNTGELFF.

The chain links TRBV2 to TRBJ2-3, with 10 bases aligning to TRBD2. Germline assignment: CDR1 SNHLY and CDR2 FYNNEI. The CDR3 loop spans 17 amino acids. The junction had 12 bases not matched to a gene; V was cut back by 4 bases and J by 5 bases. The CDR3 DNA is TGTGCCAGCAGTGGGGAACCGGCTAGCGGGAGTGAAGATACGCAGTATTTT. It is translated as CASSGEPASGSEDTQYF.

The chain links TRBV7-2 to TRBJ1-2, with 8 bases matching TRBD1. Germline-derived CDR1 and CDR2 are SGHTA and FQGNSA. The J segment lost 7 bases and the V segment lost 5 bases, leaving 9 bases of the junction unmatched. The CDR3 contains 14 residues. CDR3 DNA: TGTGCCAGCAGCCCTGCGACAGGGGAAGGTGGCTACACCTTC. Encoded protein: CASSPATGEGGYTF.

This sequence joins TRBV19 and TRBJ2-2; TRBD2 matches at 7 bases. The CDR3 is 15 amino acids. Trimming cost V 2 bases and J 1 base; bases outside gene matches: 1. CDR1 and CDR2 from the germline V gene are LNHDA and SQIVND (reference sequence). CDR3 nucleotides: TGTGCCAGTAGTATACTAGCGGTGAACACCGGGGAGCTGTTTTTT. Encoded protein: CASSILAVNTGELFF.

Note on this clone: One end of the junction is discordant with germline, which a read error may explain. The chain carries TRBV3-1 (or the pseudogene TRBV3-2) and TRBJ1-6; 7 bases line up with TRBD1. The CDR3 runs 14 residues. The germline gives CDR1 LGHDT, CDR2 YNNKEL (reference sequence). The DNA for the CDR3 is TGTGCCAGCAGTCAAGGGGGCGGCACCTCACCCCTCCACTTT. This sequence encodes CASSQGGGTSPLHF.

A note on this clone: The same CDR3 can be traced to other DNA sequences in this sample. The genes are TRBV18 and TRBJ2-7; 7 bases fit TRBD1. The germline V gene encodes CDR1 KGHSH and CDR2 LQKENI. V gave up 3 bases and J gave up 2 bases; unmatched junction bases: 4. This CDR3 has 14 residues. The CDR3 loop reads CASSPRQGTYEQYF. The CDR3 DNA reads as TGTGCCAGCTCACCGCGACAGGGAACCTACGAGCAGTACTTC.